This T cell receptor beta chain came from a study of cytotoxic CD8 clonotypes in ibrutinib-treated CLL (dated by TCRdb to the early 2020s). Study-wide context: The cohort included roughly 15 treatment-naive and roughly ten relapsed/refractory patients; roughly 17 were IGHV unmutated. Partial responses were observed in 24 patients and complete responses in 2; after a median follow-up of around 68 months, remission was maintained in roughly 15 patients and progression was observed in 12. Response samples were taken after a median of roughly eleven months on treatment, ranging from roughly 6 to 36 months. On average, each sample had approximately 260,000 productive templates and more than 85,000 productive rearrangements. Longitudinal samples were obtainable from about 30% of the roughly 86 participants in the trial. Cryopreserved peripheral blood mononuclear cells were obtained before treatment, at response, and at either sustained remission or disease progression. All remission and progressive disease samples were collected while patients were still receiving ibrutinib.

Study-wide findings and limitations: Baseline clonality was found to be higher than that of age-matched healthy donors and was strongly correlated with circulating CD8+ T-cell counts. Public clonotypes were rare and either contracted or stayed stable during treatment, and the rise in clonality at ibrutinib response reflected the expansion of private clonotypes. Clonality increased at ibrutinib response, stayed stable in sustained remission, and fell back toward baseline at progression. Sustained-remission and progressing patients did not have matched sampling times, and lymph node repertoires were not examined.

The goal of deep resolution MiSeq sequencing was a depth between 1 in 1 million and 1 in 200,000 T cells, and coverage averaged 10x per clonotype. The immunoSEQ hsTCRB Kit was used to generate the TCR beta libraries. Per the original workflow: ImmunoSEQ Data Assistant and ImmunoSEQ Analyzer were used for data analysis, and V, D and J genes were assigned according to IMGT definitions. Clonality, which ranges from 0 to 1, was calculated as one minus the normalized Shannon entropy of productive rearrangement frequencies. Public clonotype analysis was restricted to overrepresented clonotypes comprising at least 0.05% of each patient's repertoire. Repertoires from some twelve age-matched healthy donors in immuneACCESS were used as clonality controls. The table was pulled from immuneACCESS by TCRdb, which kept in-frame rearrangements only. Such tables lose some clones; where checked, under half of the loss comes from unresolved V genes, and the rest has no known cause. The V and J calls and clone size were taken over from that table, and D and trimming were inferred from the DNA. The sample records approximately 140,000 clones, 85% to 95% of which are singletons. The top ten hold roughly a tenth of the sample.

Per the publication, the time point label means: roughly 12 months on ibrutinib. For TCR beta library preparation, 1.5 to 2 micrograms of genomic DNA were extracted from the cryopreserved PBMCs. Longitudinal blood samples from CLL patients on ibrutinib monotherapy were analyzed using high-throughput TCR beta sequencing. Patients were enrolled in a phase 2 open-label single-center ibrutinib monotherapy trial. This clone appeared a few times. It lacks a known antigen. There are no base qualities to consult, and no much larger clone falls within one base. V and J lose 6 bases and 6 bases, and a span of 7 bases separates them. CDR1 LNHDA and CDR2 SQIVND are derived from the germline V gene (reference sequence). The CDR3 measures 11 amino acids from cysteine to phenylalanine. Here the CDR3 DNA is all that survives: 33 bases in frame from base 1.

The starting material was PBMCs, obtained after 12 months of ibrutinib treatment. The clonotype originates from a human donor with chronic lymphocytic leukemia. The chain is assembled from TRBV19 and TRBJ2-3, with no confident D gene call. The sequence in DNA is TGTGCCAGTAGCTATTTGGATACGCAGTATTTT. Its translation is CASSYLDTQYF.